This T cell receptor (beta chain) emerged from a study of CD8+ T cells in alopecia areata. Whole-study findings and limits: Association of baseline CD8+ expansion with response is uncertain owing to one nonresponder. Many of the expanded lesional clones endured in scalp and blood while on tofacitinib. Normal skin's resident alphabeta T cells are sequenced alongside lesional scalp T cells.

Points on this clone: As yet, its antigen is unknown.

cDNA reverse transcribed from extracted RNA served as the sequencing template. Only in-frame clones appear in the TCRdb table, and some are missing; sequencing was by immunoSEQ multiplex PCR. The sample yields hundreds of thousands of clones, over 60% seen once. Sample treatment: oral pan-JAK inhibitor, 5-10 mg twice daily. After removal of 4 bases from V and 8 bases from J, the junction contained 11 bases not matched to a gene. This CDR3 spans 16 amino acids. CDR1 LGHNA and CDR2 YSLEER come from the germline V gene. The specimen comprised CD4+ T cells sorted from blood, sampled at week 44, from a patient treated with tofacitinib. The genes are TRBV4-3 and TRBJ1-4; 9 bases are shared with TRBD1. The sequence was collected from a human donor with alopecia areata. CDR3 nucleotide sequence: TGCGCCAGCAGCCCCGGGGACAGGGTGGGTGAGGAAAAACTGTTTTTT. Translated: CASSPGDRVGEEKLFF.